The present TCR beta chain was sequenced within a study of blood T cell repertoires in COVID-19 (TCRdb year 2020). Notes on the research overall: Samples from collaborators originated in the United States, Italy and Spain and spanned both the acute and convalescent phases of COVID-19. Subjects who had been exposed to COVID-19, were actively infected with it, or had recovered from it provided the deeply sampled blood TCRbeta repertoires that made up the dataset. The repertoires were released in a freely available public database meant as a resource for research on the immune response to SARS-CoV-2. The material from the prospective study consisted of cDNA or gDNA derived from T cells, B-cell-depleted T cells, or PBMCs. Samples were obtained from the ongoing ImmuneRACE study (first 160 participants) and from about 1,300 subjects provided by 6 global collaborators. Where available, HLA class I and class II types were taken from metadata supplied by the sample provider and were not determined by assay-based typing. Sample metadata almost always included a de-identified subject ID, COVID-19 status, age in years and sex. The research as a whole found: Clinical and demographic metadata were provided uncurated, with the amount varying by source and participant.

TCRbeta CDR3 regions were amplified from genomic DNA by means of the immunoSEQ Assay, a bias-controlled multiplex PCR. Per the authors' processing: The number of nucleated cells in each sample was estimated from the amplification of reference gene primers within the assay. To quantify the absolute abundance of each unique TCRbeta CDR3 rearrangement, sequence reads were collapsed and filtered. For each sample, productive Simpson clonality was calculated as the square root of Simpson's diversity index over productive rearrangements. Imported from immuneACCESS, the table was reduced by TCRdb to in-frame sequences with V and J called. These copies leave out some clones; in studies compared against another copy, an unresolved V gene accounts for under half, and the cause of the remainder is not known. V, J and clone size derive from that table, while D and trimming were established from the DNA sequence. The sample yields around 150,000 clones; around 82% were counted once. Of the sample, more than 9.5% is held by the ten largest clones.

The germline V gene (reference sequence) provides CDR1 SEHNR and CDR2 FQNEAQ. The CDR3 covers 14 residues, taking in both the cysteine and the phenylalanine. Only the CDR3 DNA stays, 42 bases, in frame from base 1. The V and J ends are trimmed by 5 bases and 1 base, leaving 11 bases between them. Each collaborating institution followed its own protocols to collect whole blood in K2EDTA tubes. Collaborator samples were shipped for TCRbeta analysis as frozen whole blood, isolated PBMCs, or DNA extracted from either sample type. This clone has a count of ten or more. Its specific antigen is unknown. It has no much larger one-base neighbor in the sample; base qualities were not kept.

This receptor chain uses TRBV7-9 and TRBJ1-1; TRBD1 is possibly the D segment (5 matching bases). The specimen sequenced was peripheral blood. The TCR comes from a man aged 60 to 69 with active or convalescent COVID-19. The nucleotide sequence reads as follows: TGTGCCAGCAGCCGAAAGACAGCGAACACTGAAGCTTTCTTT. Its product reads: CASSRKTANTEAFF.